This T cell receptor beta chain emerged from a study of blood T cell repertoires in COVID-19 (TCRdb year 2020). Broadly, across the study: Samples covering the acute and convalescent phases of COVID-19 were provided by collaborators in the United States, Italy and Spain. The samples were drawn from the first 160 participants of the ongoing ImmuneRACE study and from 950 to 1,500 subjects provided by 6 global collaborators. The repertoires were released in a freely available public database intended as a resource for research on the immune response to SARS-CoV-2. The material from the prospective study consisted of cDNA or gDNA derived from T cells, B-cell-depleted T cells, or PBMCs. Subjects who had been exposed to COVID-19, were actively infected with it, or had recovered from it provided the deeply sampled blood TCRbeta repertoires that made up the dataset. HLA class I and class II types, where available, came from metadata supplied by the sample provider rather than from assay-based typing. Sample metadata almost always included a de-identified subject ID, COVID-19 status, age in years and sex.

This clone was seen just once. The antigen this receptor binds is unknown. It has no much larger one-base neighbor in the sample; base qualities were not kept. General study outcomes and caveats: How much clinical and demographic metadata was included differed by source and by participant, and the metadata was provided uncurated.

TCRbeta CDR3 regions were amplified from genomic DNA by means of the immunoSEQ Assay, a bias-controlled multiplex PCR. The original pipeline was this. Within the assay, amplification of reference gene primers was used to estimate how many nucleated cells each sample contained. To quantify the absolute abundance of each unique TCRbeta CDR3 rearrangement, sequence reads were collapsed and filtered. For each sample, productive Simpson clonality was calculated by taking the square root of Simpson's diversity index across productive rearrangements. TCRdb mirrors the immuneACCESS table, restricted to in-frame sequences. Some clones are absent from its copies; in checked studies, under half trace to an unresolved V gene, and the reason for the others is unknown. V, J and clone size are those of that table, while D and trimming were read from the DNA. The sample has under 85,000 clones on record, roughly four fifths of them singletons. Roughly two fifths of the sample comes from the top ten.

The CDR3 runs 17 amino acids, cysteine and phenylalanine included. Left in the record is the CDR3 DNA by itself, 51 bases read in frame from the first base. The CDR1 and CDR2 encoded by the germline V gene are LGHNA and YNFKEQ. V is cut by 1 base and J by 4 bases, and the space between the germline ends is 18 bases. The collaborating institutions used their own protocols to collect whole blood in K2EDTA tubes. Collaborator samples were shipped for TCRbeta analysis as frozen whole blood, isolated PBMCs, or DNA extracted from either sample type. The sequencing input was peripheral blood. This TCR was recovered from a human donor in a cohort sampled during active COVID-19. Recombination connected TRBV4-2 to TRBJ2-3; the D region possibly corresponds to TRBD2 (6 bases align). The CDR3 region: CASSQVVGTRRADTQYF. The DNA is TGTGCCAGCAGCCAAGTCGTTGGGACTCGGCGCGCAGATACGCAGTATTTT.